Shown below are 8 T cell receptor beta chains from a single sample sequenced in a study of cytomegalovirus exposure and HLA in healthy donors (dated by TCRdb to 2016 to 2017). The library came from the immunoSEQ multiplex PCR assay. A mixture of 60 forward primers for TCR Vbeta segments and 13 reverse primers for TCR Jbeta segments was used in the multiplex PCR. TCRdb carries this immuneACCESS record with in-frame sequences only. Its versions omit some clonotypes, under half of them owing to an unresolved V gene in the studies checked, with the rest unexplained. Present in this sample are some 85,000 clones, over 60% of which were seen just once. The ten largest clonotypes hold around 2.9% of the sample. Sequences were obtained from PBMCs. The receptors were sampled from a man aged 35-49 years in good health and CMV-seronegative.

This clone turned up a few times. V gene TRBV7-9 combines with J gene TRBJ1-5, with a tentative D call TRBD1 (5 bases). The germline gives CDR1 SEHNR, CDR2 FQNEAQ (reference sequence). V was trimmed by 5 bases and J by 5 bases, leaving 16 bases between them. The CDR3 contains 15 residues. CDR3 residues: CASSRGGEKDQPQHF. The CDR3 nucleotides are TGTGCCAGCAGCCGGGGGGGGGAAAAAGATCAGCCCCAGCATTTT.

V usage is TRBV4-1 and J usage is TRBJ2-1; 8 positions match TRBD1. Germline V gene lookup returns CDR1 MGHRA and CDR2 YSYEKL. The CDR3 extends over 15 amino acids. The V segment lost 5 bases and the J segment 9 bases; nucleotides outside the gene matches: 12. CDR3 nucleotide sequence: TGCGCCAGCAGCATCCCCTTAGGACAGGGCCCTGAGCAGTTCTTC. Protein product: CASSIPLGQGPEQFF.

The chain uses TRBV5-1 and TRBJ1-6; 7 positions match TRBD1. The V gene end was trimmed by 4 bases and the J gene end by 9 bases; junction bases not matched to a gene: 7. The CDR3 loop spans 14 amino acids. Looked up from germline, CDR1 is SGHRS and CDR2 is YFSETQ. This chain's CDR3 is CASSAPNRGSPLHF. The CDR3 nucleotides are TGCGCCAGCAGCGCCCCGAACAGGGGTTCACCCCTCCACTTT.

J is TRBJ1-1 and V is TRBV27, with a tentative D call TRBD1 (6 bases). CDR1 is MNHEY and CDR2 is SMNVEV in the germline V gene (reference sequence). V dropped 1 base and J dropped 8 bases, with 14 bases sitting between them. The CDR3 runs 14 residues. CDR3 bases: TGTGCCAGCAGTTTATATGGGAGGGGGGGCGAAGCTTTCTTT. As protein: CASSLYGRGGEAFF.

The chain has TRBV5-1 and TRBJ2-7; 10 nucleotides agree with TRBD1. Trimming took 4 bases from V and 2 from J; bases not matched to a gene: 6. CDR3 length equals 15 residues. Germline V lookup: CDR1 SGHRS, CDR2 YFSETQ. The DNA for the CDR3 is TGCGCCAGCAGCAGGTCCGGGACAGGGGCCTACGAGCAGTACTTC. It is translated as CASSRSGTGAYEQYF. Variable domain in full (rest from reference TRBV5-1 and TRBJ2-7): KAGVTQTPRYLIKTRGQQVTLSCSPISGHRSVSWYQQTPGQGLQFLFEYFSETQRNKGNFPGRFSGRQFSNSRSEMNVSTLELGDSALYLCASSRSGTGAYEQYFGPGTRLTVT.

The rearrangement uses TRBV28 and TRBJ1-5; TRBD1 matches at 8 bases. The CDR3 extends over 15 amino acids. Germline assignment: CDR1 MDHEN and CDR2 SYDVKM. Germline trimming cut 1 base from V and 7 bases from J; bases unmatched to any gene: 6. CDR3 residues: CASSLYRTGRQPQHF. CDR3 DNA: TGTGCCAGCAGTTTATATCGGACAGGGAGGCAGCCCCAGCATTTT.

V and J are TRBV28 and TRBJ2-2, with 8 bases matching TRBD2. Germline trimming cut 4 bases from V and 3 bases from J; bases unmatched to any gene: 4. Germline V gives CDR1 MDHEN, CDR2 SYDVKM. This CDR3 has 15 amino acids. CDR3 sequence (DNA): TGTGCCAGCAGTTCCGGGACTAGAGACACCGGGGAGCTGTTTTTT. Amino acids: CASSSGTRDTGELFF. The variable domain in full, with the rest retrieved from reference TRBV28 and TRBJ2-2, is DVKVTQSSRYLVKRTGEKVFLECVQDMDHENMFWYRQDPGLGLRLIYFSYDVKMKEKGDIPEGYSVSREKKERFSLILESASTNQTSMYLCASSSGTRDTGELFFGEGSRLTVL.

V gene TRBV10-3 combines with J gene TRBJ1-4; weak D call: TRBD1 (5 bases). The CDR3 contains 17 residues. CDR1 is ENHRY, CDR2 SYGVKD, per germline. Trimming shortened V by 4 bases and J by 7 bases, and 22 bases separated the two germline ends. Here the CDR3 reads CAISGRDFSQAGEKLFF. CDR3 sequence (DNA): TGTGCCATCAGTGGCCGGGACTTCTCACAGGCGGGTGAAAAACTGTTTTTT.